The 5 T cell receptor beta chains below all came from one sample that was sequenced in a study of cytomegalovirus exposure and HLA in healthy donors. Primers: 60 Vbeta forward and 13 Jbeta reverse. Clones were sequenced by immunoSEQ multiplex PCR, and TCRdb holds only the in-frame ones, with some missing. The table has about 41,000 clones, about 84% seen once. The sequenced sample consisted of PBMCs. These receptor sequences come from a man aged 50-59 years in good health and CMV-seronegative.

The chain couples TRBV6-1 to TRBJ2-7; D perhaps matches TRBD1 (6 bases). Trimming took off 5 bases at V and 3 bases at J, with 14 bases between the two ends. This CDR3 has 14 residues. CDR1 and CDR2 from the germline V gene are MNHNS and SASEGT. CDR3 amino acids: CASSQTGNNYEQYF. The DNA of the CDR3 is TGTGCCAGCAGTCAAACAGGGAACAACTACGAGCAGTACTTC.

The chain employs TRBV5-4 and TRBJ2-1, with TRBD1 matching over 9 bases. V dropped 4 bases and J dropped 1; count of bases not matched to a gene: 15. In germline, CDR1 is SGHNT, CDR2 YYREEE (reference sequence). The CDR3 consists of 19 residues. Written as DNA, the CDR3 is TGTGCCAGCAGCGGCCCTGAAGACGACAGGGGGATATCCTACAATGAGCAGTTCTTC. The encoded protein is CASSGPEDDRGISYNEQFF.

The sample holds a few counts of this clone. CDR3 coding DNA: TGTGCCAGCAGTTTCGACAGGGGGAGCACAGATACGCAGTATTTT. This translates into CASSFDRGSTDTQYF. The chain uses TRBV6-1 and TRBJ2-3, with TRBD1 matching over 9 bases. Trimming removed 5 bases from V and 0 bases from J; junction bases left unmatched: 3. The CDR3 is made up of 15 amino acids. Germline V gene lookup returns CDR1 MNHNS and CDR2 SASEGT.

The gene calls are TRBV7-2 and TRBJ1-5, with TRBD1 as a possible D gene (6 bases). The CDR3 is made up of 13 amino acids. The germline V gene has CDR1 SGHTA and CDR2 FQGNSA. Between the trimmed V and J ends, which lost 5 bases and 11 bases, there was a span of 16 bases. CDR3 DNA sequence: TGTGCCAGCAGCCAAGTTCAGGGGAAGTCCCAGCATTTT. Protein: CASSQVQGKSQHF.

This sequence joins TRBV7-2 and TRBJ2-7; TRBD1 agrees at 7 bases. The V gene end was trimmed by 0 bases and the J gene end by 7 bases; junction bases not matched to a gene: 6. Germline loops: CDR1 SGHTA, CDR2 FQGNSA. This CDR3 region has 14 residues. The CDR3 bases are TGTGCCAGCAGCTTAGCCCCACAGGGGATAGAGCAGTACTTC. As protein: CASSLAPQGIEQYF. Using reference TRBV7-2 and TRBJ2-7 for the parts outside the CDR3, the full variable domain is GAGVSQSPSNKVTEKGKDVELRCDPISGHTALYWYRQSLGQGLEFLIYFQGNSAPDKSGLPSDRFSAERTGGSVSTLTIQRTQQEDSAVYLCASSLAPQGIEQYFGPGTRLTVT.